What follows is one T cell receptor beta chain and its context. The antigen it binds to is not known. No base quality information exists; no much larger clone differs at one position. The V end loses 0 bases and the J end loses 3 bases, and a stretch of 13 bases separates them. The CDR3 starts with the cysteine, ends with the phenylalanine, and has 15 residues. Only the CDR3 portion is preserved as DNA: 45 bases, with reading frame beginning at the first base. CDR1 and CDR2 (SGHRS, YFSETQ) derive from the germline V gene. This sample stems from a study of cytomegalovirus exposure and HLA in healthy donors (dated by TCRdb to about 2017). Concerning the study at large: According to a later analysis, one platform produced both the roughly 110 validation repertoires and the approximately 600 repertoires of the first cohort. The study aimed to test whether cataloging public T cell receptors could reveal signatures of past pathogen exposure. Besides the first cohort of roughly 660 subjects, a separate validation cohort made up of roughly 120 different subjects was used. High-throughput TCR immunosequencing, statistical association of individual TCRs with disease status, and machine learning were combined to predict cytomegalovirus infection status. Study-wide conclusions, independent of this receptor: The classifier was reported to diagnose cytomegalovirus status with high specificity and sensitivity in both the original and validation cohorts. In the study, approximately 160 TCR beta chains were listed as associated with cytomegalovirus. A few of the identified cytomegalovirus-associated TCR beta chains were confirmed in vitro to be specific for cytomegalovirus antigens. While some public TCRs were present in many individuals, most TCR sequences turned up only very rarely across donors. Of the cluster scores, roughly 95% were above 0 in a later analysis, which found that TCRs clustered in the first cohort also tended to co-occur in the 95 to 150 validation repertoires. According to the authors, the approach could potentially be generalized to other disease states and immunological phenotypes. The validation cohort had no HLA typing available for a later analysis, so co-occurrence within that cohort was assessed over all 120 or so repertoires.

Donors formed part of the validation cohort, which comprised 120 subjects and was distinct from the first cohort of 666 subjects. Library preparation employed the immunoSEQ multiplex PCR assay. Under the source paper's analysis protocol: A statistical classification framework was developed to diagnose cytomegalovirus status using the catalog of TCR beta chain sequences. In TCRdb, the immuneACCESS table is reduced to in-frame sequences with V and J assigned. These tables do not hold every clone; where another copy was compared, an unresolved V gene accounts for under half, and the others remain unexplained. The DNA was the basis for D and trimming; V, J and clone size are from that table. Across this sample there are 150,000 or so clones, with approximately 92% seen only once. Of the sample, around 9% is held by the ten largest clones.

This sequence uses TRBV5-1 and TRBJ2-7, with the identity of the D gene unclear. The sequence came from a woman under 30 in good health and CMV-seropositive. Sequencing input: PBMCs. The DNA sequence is TGCGCCAGCAGCTTGGAGCCCGACCCAGGCTACGAGCAGTACTTC. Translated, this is CASSLEPDPGYEQYF.